The 15 T cell receptor beta chains listed next were all sequenced from one sample in a study of T cell responses to AZD1222 COVID-19 vaccine. Some clones are missing from TCRdb's copy, which holds only in-frame ones; the method was immunoSEQ multiplex PCR. Of 99,000 or so clones listed, more than 75% are singletons. The sequenced sample was peripheral blood, obtained 28 days after the second dose of the MenACWY control vaccine. These receptors all stem from an adult who received the MenACWY meningococcal vaccine as a control.

The rearrangement links TRBV28 to TRBJ2-7, with 10 positions matching TRBD1. J gave up 0 bases and V 1 base, and 15 bases lay outside the gene matches. CDR3 length: 20 residues. Per germline, CDR1 MDHEN and CDR2 SYDVKM. The CDR3 loop is CASSLFVGGTGAISSYEQYF. Here the CDR3 DNA reads TGTGCCAGCAGTTTATTCGTCGGGGGGACAGGGGCAATCAGCTCCTACGAGCAGTACTTC.

The chain employs TRBV7-2 and TRBJ2-1; D tentatively reads TRBD1 or TRBD2 (5 bases each). V lost 10 bases and J lost 5, with 15 bases in between. The CDR3 length is 13 residues. The germline gives CDR1 SGHTA, CDR2 FQGNSA. The CDR3: CANGAGQNNEQFF. The CDR3 DNA sequence: TGTGCCAACGGGGCTGGCCAAAACAATGAGCAGTTCTTC.

The V call is TRBV19, the J call TRBJ2-1; 13 bases agree with TRBD2. This CDR3 contains 17 residues. Germline CDR1 LNHDA, CDR2 SQIVND (reference sequence). Trimming removed 6 bases from V and 6 bases from J; junction bases left unmatched: 11. For the CDR3, the DNA is TGTGCCAGTAGCTGGACTAGCGGGGGAGCATCGGGCAATGAGCAGTTCTTC. The encoded protein is CASSWTSGGASGNEQFF.

V is TRBV29-1 and J is TRBJ2-1; TRBD2 matches 11 bases. CDR1 is SQVTM and CDR2 is ANQGSEA in the germline V gene. With 5 bases clipped from V and 7 bases from J, the junction kept 7 bases outside the gene matches. The CDR3 has 14 residues. The CDR3 DNA reads as TGCAGCGTTCGTAGCGGGGGGGGTATTAATGAGCAGTTCTTC. It encodes CSVRSGGGINEQFF.

There are a few counts of this clone. The chain is built from TRBV2 and TRBJ1-6; D is undetermined. Trimming shortened V by 6 bases and J by 10 bases, and 10 bases separated the two germline ends. Germline CDR1 and CDR2: SNHLY and FYNNEI. The CDR3 is made up of 12 amino acids. In DNA form, the CDR3 reads TGTGCCAGCAGCCGGGGAGCATCACCCCTCCACTTT. The encoded protein is CASSRGASPLHF.

This clone was counted a single time. The V gene is TRBV2, the J gene TRBJ2-7; D gene unclear. CDR1 and CDR2 (germline): SNHLY, FYNNEI. V lost 4 bases and J lost 6, with 28 bases in between. The CDR3 sequence is 18 residues long. CDR3 protein: CASSVLHSYSPIDGEQYF. The CDR3 DNA sequence: TGTGCCAGCAGTGTACTACATAGTTATAGCCCTATTGACGGCGAGCAGTACTTC.

This clone was detected only a few times. This sequence joins TRBV19 and TRBJ1-1, with 11 bases lining up with TRBD1. CDR1 and CDR2 from the germline V gene are LNHDA and SQIVND (reference sequence). There are 14 residues in the CDR3. V trimming: 5 bases; J trimming: 6 bases; junction bases outside the gene matches: 5. The CDR3 bases are TGTGCCAGTAGTGCGGGACAGGGGGACCCTGAAGCTTTCTTT. This translates into CASSAGQGDPEAFF.

The sample holds one count of this clone. The rearrangement joins TRBV2 to TRBJ1-5; possibly TRBD1 for D (5 bases). Germline loops: CDR1 SNHLY, CDR2 FYNNEI. The CDR3 runs to 14 residues. Trimming removed 2 bases at V and 5 bases at J, with 10 bases between. CDR3 sequence: CASSEYRRDQPQHF. As DNA, the CDR3 is TGTGCCAGCAGTGAATACAGGAGGGATCAGCCCCAGCATTTT.

The chain has TRBV4-1 and TRBJ2-7; 9 bases line up with TRBD2. Germline V CDR1 and CDR2: MGHRA, YSYEKL. J gave up 2 bases and V 2 bases, and 4 bases lay outside the gene matches. The CDR3 runs 15 residues. CDR3 bases: TGCGCCAGCAGCCAAACCGCGGGGGGGACCTACGAGCAGTACTTC. It translates to CASSQTAGGTYEQYF.

The J gene is TRBJ2-3, the V gene TRBV27, with D possibly matching TRBD2 (5 bases). Germline CDR1 reads MNHEY; CDR2 reads SMNVEV (reference sequence). The CDR3 is 14 residues long. The V and J ends lost 6 bases and 14 bases respectively, with 24 bases between them. CDR3 sequence reads: CASSFWRQAVTRYF. Here the CDR3 DNA reads TGTGCCAGCAGCTTTTGGAGACAAGCGGTAACCCGGTATTTT.

V gene TRBV14 combines with J gene TRBJ1-2; D call uncertain. The ends were cut back, 1 base at V and 4 bases at J, with 13 bases in the middle. The CDR3 is 15 residues long. Per germline, CDR1 SGHDN and CDR2 FVKESK. For the CDR3, the DNA is TGTGCCAGCAGCCAAGGCGGAGGTTGGAGCTATGGCTACACCTTC. Encoded protein: CASSQGGGWSYGYTF.

V and J are TRBV27 and TRBJ2-5; possible D gene TRBD2, 6 bases. CDR3 length equals 14 residues. Germline V lookup: CDR1 MNHEY, CDR2 SMNVEV (reference sequence). Trimming pared 5 bases from V and 3 bases from J, leaving 13 bases between. CDR3: CASSIPGLEETQYF. In DNA form, the CDR3 reads TGTGCCAGCAGTATACCGGGACTCGAAGAGACCCAGTACTTC.

The chain combines TRBV9 with TRBJ1-4; no clear D gene. The CDR3 totals 16 residues. V lost 0 bases to trimming and J lost 3 bases, with 12 bases between them. Germline V gene data show CDR1 as SGDLS and CDR2 as YYNGEE. The CDR3 loop reads CASSVGDGRANEKLFF. The DNA of the CDR3 is TGTGCCAGCAGCGTAGGTGACGGCAGAGCTAATGAAAAACTGTTTTTT. Based on the CDR3 plus reference TRBV9 and TRBJ1-4, the full variable domain is DSGVTQTPKHLITATGQRVTLRCSPRSGDLSVYWYQQSLDQGLQFLIQYYNGEERAKGNILERFSAQQFPDLHSELNLSSLELGDSALYFCASSVGDGRANEKLFFGSGTQLSVL.

This chain uses TRBV27 with TRBJ2-3, with a weak D call TRBD2 (7 bases). CDR3 length equals 14 residues. In germline, CDR1 is MNHEY, CDR2 SMNVEV (reference sequence). Trimming cost V 2 bases and J 4 bases, with 10 bases left between them. The CDR3 nucleotides are TGTGCCAGCAGTTTAATGGGGGGGCCAGATACGCAGTATTTT. It codes for CASSLMGGPDTQYF.

The V call is TRBV5-4, the J call TRBJ2-5, with 10 bases matching TRBD2. Germline loops: CDR1 SGHNT, CDR2 YYREEE (reference sequence). Losses at the gene ends were 4 bases for V and 5 bases for J; bases not matched to a gene: 8. There are 15 residues in the CDR3. This CDR3 reads CASSPSGGGEETQYF. The CDR3, as DNA: TGTGCCAGCAGCCCTAGCGGGGGCGGAGAGGAGACCCAGTACTTC.